Below are 15 T cell receptor beta chains sequenced from a single sample in a study of cytomegalovirus exposure and HLA in healthy donors. PCR was performed using 60 Vbeta and 13 Jbeta primers. Produced via immunoSEQ multiplex PCR; TCRdb's table is partial and in-frame only. The sample gives about 200,000 clones, around 80% of which show up once; 1.5% to 2% is in the top ten. The sample was PBMCs. The receptors derive from a young woman in good health and CMV-seronegative.

This chain links TRBV19 with TRBJ2-2, with D possibly being TRBD1 (6 bases). The CDR3 has 15 amino acids. Germline loops: CDR1 LNHDA, CDR2 SQIVND (reference sequence). V was cut by 3 bases and J by 3 bases, with 11 bases left in between. For the CDR3, the DNA is TGTGCCAGTAGTATGTACAGGGATTACACCGGGGAGCTGTTTTTT. Translating gives CASSMYRDYTGELFF.

This clone was seen more than once but under ten times. The CDR3 is CASKGQGAHEQFF. DNA of the CDR3: TGTGCCAGTAAGGGACAGGGGGCCCATGAGCAGTTCTTC. The J gene is TRBJ2-1, the V gene TRBV19; 12 nucleotides match TRBD1. The germline V gene encodes CDR1 LNHDA and CDR2 SQIVND (reference sequence). Losses at the gene ends were 7 bases for V and 8 bases for J; bases not matched to a gene: 3. The CDR3 length is 13 residues.

The rearrangement links TRBV9 to TRBJ2-1; the D gene is possibly TRBD2 (5 bases). Trimming pared 0 bases from V and 8 bases from J, leaving 18 bases between. The CDR3 totals 16 residues. Germline-derived CDR1 and CDR2 are SGDLS and YYNGEE. The CDR3 here is CASSVVVGSPLDEQFF. The CDR3 DNA reads as TGTGCCAGCAGCGTAGTGGTGGGGAGCCCCCTCGATGAGCAGTTCTTC.

This clone was seen only once. This sequence joins TRBV6-5 and TRBJ2-7, with TRBD1 as a possible D gene (5 bases). V lost 2 bases and J lost 5, with 13 bases in between. In germline, CDR1 is MNHEY, CDR2 SVGAGI. The CDR3 totals 14 residues. The CDR3 protein is CASSYATVPHEQYV. In DNA form, the CDR3 reads TGTGCCAGCAGTTACGCGACAGTACCCCACGAGCAGTACGTC.

The rearrangement links TRBV5-6 to TRBJ2-3; a possible D gene is TRBD1 (8 bases). This CDR3 has 18 amino acids. CDR1 and CDR2 (germline): SGHDT, YYEEEE. V lost 7 bases, J lost 4 bases, and 28 bases lay in between. DNA of the CDR3: TGTGCCAGCGGCACAGGGGGGGAGGCGTACGAAGGCGCAGATACGCAGTATTTT. This encodes CASGTGGEAYEGADTQYF.

The J gene is TRBJ2-1, the V gene TRBV19, with 9 bases aligning to TRBD1. There are 14 residues in the CDR3. J lost 4 bases, V lost 8 bases, and 6 bases had no gene match. The germline CDR1 and CDR2 sequences are LNHDA and SQIVND (reference sequence). DNA for the CDR3: TGTGCCAGTTGTCCGGGACAGGGATACAATGAGCAGTTCTTC. Protein product: CASCPGQGYNEQFF.

The rearrangement joins TRBV28 to TRBJ2-6; D call uncertain. Trimming cost V 2 bases and J 5 bases, with 13 bases left between them. This CDR3 has 16 amino acids. The germline V gene encodes CDR1 MDHEN and CDR2 SYDVKM. The CDR3 is CASSLSALPRANVLTF. The DNA of the CDR3 is TGTGCCAGCAGTTTAAGTGCTCTCCCTAGGGCCAACGTCCTGACTTTC.

Written as DNA, the CDR3 is TGTGCCAGTATGGGGGCAGGAACCTACGAGCAGTACTTC. The encoded protein is CASMGAGTYEQYF. This rearrangement joins TRBV19 to TRBJ2-7; tentatively, D is TRBD1 (6 bases). The CDR3 contains 13 residues. V was clipped by 7 bases and J by 2 bases, with 12 bases between them. CDR1 is LNHDA, CDR2 SQIVND, per germline (reference sequence).

This clone was counted a single time. The V and J genes are TRBV6-5 and TRBJ1-1, with D tentatively TRBD1 (6 bases). The V end was cut by 9 bases, the J end by 0 bases, with 14 bases between. Germline V CDR1 and CDR2: MNHEY, SVGAGI. CDR3 size: 14 residues. The CDR3 reads CASTLGQLNTEAFF. CDR3 DNA: TGTGCCAGTACCCTCGGACAGTTGAACACTGAAGCTTTCTTT.

In the case of this clone: Other DNA sequences of this sample code for an identical CDR3. The J gene is TRBJ2-1, the V gene TRBV2; TRBD2 aligns across 14 bases. CDR3 length: 16 residues. V was pared by 4 bases and J by 6 bases, with 5 bases of the junction left unmatched. The germline CDR1 and CDR2 sequences are SNHLY and FYNNEI. The CDR3 sequence: CASSGGTSGRGNEQFF. For the CDR3, the DNA is TGTGCCAGCAGTGGAGGGACTAGCGGGAGAGGCAATGAGCAGTTCTTC.

The chain uses TRBV7-8 and TRBJ2-7; 10 nucleotides agree with TRBD1. CDR1 is SGHVS and CDR2 is FQNEAQ in the germline V gene. V lost 5 bases to trimming and J lost 2 bases; unmatched junction nucleotides: 6. The CDR3 runs 15 residues. The CDR3 region is CASSQRTGGPYEQYV. The CDR3 DNA sequence: TGTGCCAGCAGCCAGAGGACAGGGGGACCCTACGAGCAGTACGTC.

The CDR3 DNA follows: TGCGCCAGCAGCCAAGGGAACCCGGGACAGGGGAAGTCCGGGGAGCTGTTTTTT. As protein: CASSQGNPGQGKSGELFF. This chain connects TRBV4-1 to TRBJ2-2; 10 bases are shared with TRBD1. The V gene's germline CDR1 is MGHRA and CDR2 YSYEKL. The CDR3 consists of 18 residues. With V trimmed by 1 base and J by 6 bases, 11 bases remained unmatched.

The table lists this clone with a few counts. The rearrangement links TRBV6-5 to TRBJ2-7, with TRBD1 identical over 7 bases. The J segment lost 3 bases and the V segment lost 2 bases, leaving 7 bases of the junction unmatched. Germline-derived CDR1 and CDR2 are MNHEY and SVGAGI. The CDR3 is made up of 15 amino acids. The CDR3 DNA is TGTGCCAGCAGTTACGTATCACAGGGGCGCTACGAGCAGTACTTC. This sequence encodes CASSYVSQGRYEQYF.

The chain couples TRBV9 to TRBJ1-1; a possible D gene is TRBD1 (6 bases). Germline V gives CDR1 SGDLS, CDR2 YYNGEE. V lost 3 bases and J 1 base, leaving 13 bases between the germline ends. The CDR3 consists of 15 residues. The CDR3 sequence is CASSAGDKSNTEAFF. The CDR3 nucleotides are TGTGCCAGCAGCGCAGGGGACAAGTCGAACACTGAAGCTTTCTTT.

V is TRBV11-2 and J is TRBJ1-1; 7 bases match TRBD1. CDR1 and CDR2 from the germline V gene are SGHAT and FQNNGV. V trimming: 4 bases; J trimming: 1 base; junction bases outside the gene matches: 12. This CDR3 comprises 17 residues. The CDR3 protein is CASSWGDTGAPNTEAFF. The CDR3 coding sequence is TGTGCCAGCAGCTGGGGGGATACAGGGGCCCCGAACACTGAAGCTTTCTTT. The variable domain in full, with the rest retrieved from reference TRBV11-2 and TRBJ1-1, is EAGVAQSPRYKIIEKRQSVAFWCNPISGHATLYWYQQILGQGPKLLIQFQNNGVVDDSQLPKDRFSAERLKGVDSTLKIQPAKLEDSAVYLCASSWGDTGAPNTEAFFGQGTRLTVV.